These 14 T cell receptor beta chains were all obtained from the same sample, sequenced in a study of shared clonotypes between healthy human individuals. TCRdb keeps only in-frame clones here, not all; method: immunoSEQ multiplex PCR. The table lists approximately 600,000 clones, 85% to 95% of them singletons. CD45RO-negative CD8 cells positively selected for CCR7 made up the naive population, which excluded terminally differentiated effector memory CD45RA+ cells. What was sequenced was naive CD8+ T cells sorted from blood. The receptors come from a woman under 40 in good health.

This chain joins TRBV15 and TRBJ2-3, with D possibly matching TRBD2 (6 bases). Germline V gene sequence: CDR1 LNHNV, CDR2 YYDKDF (reference sequence). Trimming left V 1 base short and J 2 bases short, with 16 bases between. The length of the CDR3 is 17 residues. The CDR3 loop reads CATSRGRAGLYTDTQYF. DNA for the CDR3: TGTGCCACCAGCAGAGGACGGGCGGGGTTGTACACAGATACGCAGTATTTT.

The chain links TRBV4-1 to TRBJ2-1; D may be TRBD1 (5 bases). The CDR3 extends over 13 amino acids. Germline V CDR1 and CDR2: MGHRA, YSYEKL. V shed 3 bases and J shed 10 bases, with 13 bases lying between them. DNA of the CDR3: TGCGCCAGCAGCCAGTCCAGGGTTCTGGAGCAGTTCTTC. Amino acids: CASSQSRVLEQFF.

This clone occurred once. This chain uses TRBV6-5 with TRBJ2-1; 13 bases map to TRBD2. This CDR3 region has 15 residues. The trim removed 5 bases at V and 6 bases at J, leaving 4 bases unmatched. Germline assignment: CDR1 MNHEY and CDR2 SVGAGI. CDR3: CASSKGLAGTNEQFF. Here the CDR3 DNA reads TGTGCCAGCAGTAAGGGACTAGCGGGAACCAATGAGCAGTTCTTC.

As regards this clone: Other nucleotide sequences from this sample produce the same CDR3. V usage is TRBV28 and J usage is TRBJ1-1; tentative D call: TRBD1 (6 bases). The V gene lost 2 bases and the J gene lost 4 bases, with 8 bases spanning the gap. CDR1 is MDHEN, CDR2 SYDVKM, per germline. The CDR3 spans 13 residues. The CDR3 sequence is CASSLGRGTEAFF. The CDR3 nucleotides are TGTGCCAGCAGTTTAGGCAGGGGCACTGAAGCTTTCTTT.

The chain uses TRBV2 and TRBJ1-3; D is ambiguous. Looked up from germline, CDR1 is SNHLY and CDR2 is FYNNEI. This CDR3 has 17 residues. V gave up 3 bases and J gave up 1 base, with 16 bases separating them. The CDR3 here is CASSDFSSTVSGNTIYF. The CDR3 DNA follows: TGTGCCAGCAGTGACTTTTCCAGCACGGTTTCTGGAAACACCATATATTTT. The full variable domain, its missing parts supplied by reference TRBV2 and TRBJ1-3, is EPEVTQTPSHQVTQMGQEVILRCVPISNHLYFYWYRQILGQKVEFLVSFYNNEISEKSEIFDDQFSVERPDGSNFTLKIRSTKLEDSAMYFCASSDFSSTVSGNTIYFGEGSWLTVV.

This CDR3 reads CASTARRPNYGYTF. DNA for the CDR3: TGTGCCAGTACTGCCCGGCGCCCCAACTATGGCTACACCTTC. The chain employs TRBV19 and TRBJ1-2, with D unresolved. This CDR3 comprises 14 residues. Germline V gene lookup returns CDR1 LNHDA and CDR2 SQIVND (reference sequence). V lost 7 bases to trimming and J lost 2 bases, with 14 bases between them.

The chain has TRBV13 and TRBJ2-7; 9 nucleotides align to TRBD1. J lost 4 bases, V lost 6 bases, and 10 bases had no gene match. Germline CDR1 and CDR2: PRHDT and FYEKMQ (reference sequence). The CDR3 has 15 amino acids. The CDR3 protein is CASSSPGQGAYEQYF. The CDR3 DNA reads as TGTGCCAGCAGTTCCCCGGGACAGGGAGCTTACGAGCAGTACTTC.

The chain links TRBV6-5 to TRBJ2-7, with D tentatively TRBD2 (6 bases). Germline V lookup: CDR1 MNHEY, CDR2 SVGAGI. The V end lost 2 bases, the J end lost 3 bases, and 14 bases lay between the germline ends. The CDR3 runs 15 residues. The CDR3 loop reads CASSYAEGHIYEQYF. Written as DNA, the CDR3 is TGTGCCAGCAGTTACGCGGAGGGTCACATCTACGAGCAGTACTTC.

V usage is TRBV25-1 and J usage is TRBJ2-7; the D is unclear. V was pared by 5 bases and J by 2 bases, with 7 bases between. CDR1 MGHDK and CDR2 SYGVNS come from the germline V gene. The CDR3 runs 12 residues. DNA of the CDR3: TGTGCCAGCAGTCCTGGGGCCTACGAGCAGTACTTC. It encodes CASSPGAYEQYF.

This chain uses TRBV13 with TRBJ1-5, with D hard to call. V lost 5 bases to trimming and J lost 1 base, with 9 bases between them. CDR1 and CDR2 from the germline V gene are PRHDT and FYEKMQ (reference sequence). The length of the CDR3 is 14 residues. CDR3 amino acids: CASSLGRSNQPQHF. DNA for the CDR3: TGTGCCAGCAGCCTCGGACGGAGCAATCAGCCCCAGCATTTT.

The chain joins TRBV25-1 to TRBJ2-5, with a possible D match to TRBD1 (6 bases). CDR3 size: 14 residues. CDR1 and CDR2 (germline): MGHDK, SYGVNS. Trimming removed 4 bases at V and 5 bases at J, with 14 bases between. In nucleotides, the CDR3 is TGTGCCAGCAGTGGGGGGCCGGTACGGGAGACCCAGTACTTC. Translation: CASSGGPVRETQYF.

The chain links TRBV27 to TRBJ1-5, with 10 positions matching TRBD1. The trim removed 0 bases at V and 2 bases at J, leaving 4 bases unmatched. CDR1 and CDR2 (germline): MNHEY, SMNVEV (reference sequence). This CDR3 spans 17 amino acids. CDR3 residues: CASSLSGQGGGNQPQHF. The CDR3 DNA reads TGTGCCAGCAGTTTATCCGGACAGGGGGGAGGCAATCAGCCCCAGCATTTT.

This chain connects TRBV6-1 to TRBJ2-7; 7 nucleotides align to TRBD1. The CDR3 runs 14 residues. Germline V gene sequence: CDR1 MNHNS, CDR2 SASEGT. The ends lost 3 bases at V and 4 bases at J; junction bases unmatched: 6. The CDR3 reads CASSDTGQVYEQYF. CDR3 DNA: TGTGCCAGCAGTGACACTGGACAGGTGTACGAGCAGTACTTC.

This sequence joins TRBV5-4 and TRBJ1-5; D remains ambiguous. The ends were cut back, 3 bases at V and 0 bases at J, with 10 bases in the middle. The CDR3 has 15 amino acids. Per germline, CDR1 SGHNT and CDR2 YYREEE (reference sequence). CDR3: CASSSGVYSNQPQHF. CDR3 in DNA: TGTGCCAGCAGCTCTGGGGTATATAGCAATCAGCCCCAGCATTTT.